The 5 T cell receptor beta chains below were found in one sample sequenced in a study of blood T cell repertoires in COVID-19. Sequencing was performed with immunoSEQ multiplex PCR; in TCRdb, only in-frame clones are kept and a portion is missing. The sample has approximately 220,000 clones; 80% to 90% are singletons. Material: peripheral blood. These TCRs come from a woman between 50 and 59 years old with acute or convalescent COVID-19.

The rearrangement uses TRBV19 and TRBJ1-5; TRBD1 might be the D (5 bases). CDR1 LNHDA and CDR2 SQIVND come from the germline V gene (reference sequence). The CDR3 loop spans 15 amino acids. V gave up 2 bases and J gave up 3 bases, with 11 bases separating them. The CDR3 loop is CASSIIRGDNQPQHF. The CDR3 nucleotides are TGTGCCAGTAGTATAATACGGGGGGACAATCAGCCCCAGCATTTT.

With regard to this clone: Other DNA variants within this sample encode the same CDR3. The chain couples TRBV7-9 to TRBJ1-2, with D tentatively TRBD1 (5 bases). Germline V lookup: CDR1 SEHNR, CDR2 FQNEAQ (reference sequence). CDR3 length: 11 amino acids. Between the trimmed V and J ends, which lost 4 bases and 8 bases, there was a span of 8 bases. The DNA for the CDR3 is TGTGCCAGCAGCTCCAGGGTAGGCTACACCTTC. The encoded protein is CASSSRVGYTF.

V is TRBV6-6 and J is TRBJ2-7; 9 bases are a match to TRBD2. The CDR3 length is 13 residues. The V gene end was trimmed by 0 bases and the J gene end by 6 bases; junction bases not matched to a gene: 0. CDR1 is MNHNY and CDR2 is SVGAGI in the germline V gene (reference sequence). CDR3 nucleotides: TGTGCCAGCAGTTACTCTAGCGGGAGCGAGCAGTACTTC. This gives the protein CASSYSSGSEQYF.

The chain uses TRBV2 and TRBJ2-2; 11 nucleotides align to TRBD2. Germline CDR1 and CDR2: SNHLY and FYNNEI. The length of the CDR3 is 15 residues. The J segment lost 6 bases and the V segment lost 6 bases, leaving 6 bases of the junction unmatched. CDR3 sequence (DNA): TGTGCCAGCAGGCGGCTAGCGGGAGGATCCGGGGAGCTGTTTTTT. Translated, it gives CASRRLAGGSGELFF.

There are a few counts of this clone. CDR3 nucleotides: TGTGCCAGTAGTACGGAGCGACAGGGGGCTGATCAGCCCCAGCATTTT. Its translation: CASSTERQGADQPQHF. The chain is built from TRBV19 and TRBJ1-5; 10 bases align to TRBD1. V shed 4 bases, J shed 5 bases, and the junction held 8 bases outside the gene matches. The length of the CDR3 is 16 residues. Looked up from germline, CDR1 is LNHDA and CDR2 is SQIVND (reference sequence).